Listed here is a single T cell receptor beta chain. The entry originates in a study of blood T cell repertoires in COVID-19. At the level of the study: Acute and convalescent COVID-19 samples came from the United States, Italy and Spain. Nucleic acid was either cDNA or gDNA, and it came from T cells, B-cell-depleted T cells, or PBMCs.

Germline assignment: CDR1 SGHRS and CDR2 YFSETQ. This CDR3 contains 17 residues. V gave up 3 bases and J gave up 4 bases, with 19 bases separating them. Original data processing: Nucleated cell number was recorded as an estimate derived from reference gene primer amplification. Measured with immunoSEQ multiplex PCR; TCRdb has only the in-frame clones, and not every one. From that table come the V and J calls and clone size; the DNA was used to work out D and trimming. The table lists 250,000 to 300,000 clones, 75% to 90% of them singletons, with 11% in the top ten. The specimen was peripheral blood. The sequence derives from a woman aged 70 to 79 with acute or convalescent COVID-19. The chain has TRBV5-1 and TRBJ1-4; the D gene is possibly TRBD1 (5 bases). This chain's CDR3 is CASSSFPPGQSNEKLFF. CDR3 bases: TGCGCCAGCAGCTCGTTCCCCCCAGGGCAAAGTAATGAAAAACTGTTTTTT.